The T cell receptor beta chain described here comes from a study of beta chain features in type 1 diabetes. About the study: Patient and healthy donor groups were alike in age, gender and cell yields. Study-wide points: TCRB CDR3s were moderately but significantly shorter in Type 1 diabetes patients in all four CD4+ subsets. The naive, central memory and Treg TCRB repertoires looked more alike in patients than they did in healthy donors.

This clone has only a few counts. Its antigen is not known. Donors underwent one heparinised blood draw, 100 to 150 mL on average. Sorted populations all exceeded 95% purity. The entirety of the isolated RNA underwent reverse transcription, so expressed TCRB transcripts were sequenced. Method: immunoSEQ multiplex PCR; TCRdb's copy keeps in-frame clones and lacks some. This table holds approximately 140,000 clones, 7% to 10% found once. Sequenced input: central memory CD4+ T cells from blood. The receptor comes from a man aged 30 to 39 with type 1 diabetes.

CDR3 sequence (DNA): TGTGCCAGCAGCTTAGCCGGGGACAGGGTATTAAGTCAGCCCCAGCATTTT. It codes for CASSLAGDRVLSQPQHF. J is TRBJ1-5 and V is TRBV7-9, with 9 positions matching TRBD1. Looked up from germline, CDR1 is SEHNR and CDR2 is FQNEAQ (reference sequence). This CDR3 contains 17 residues. The J segment lost 6 bases and the V segment lost 0 bases, leaving 9 bases of the junction unmatched. The full variable domain, completed using reference TRBV7-9 and TRBJ1-5, is DTGVSQNPRHKITKRGQNVTFRCDPISEHNRLYWYRQTLGQGPEFLTYFQNEAQLEKSRLLSDRFSAERPKGSFSTLEIQRTEQGDSAMYLCASSLAGDRVLSQPQHFGDGTRLSIL.